This entry describes one TCR beta chain. The antigen is unknown. The junction shows a germline mismatch at one end, possibly a read error. Combining a sample-barcoded 5' primer with a J-beta primer mix, a second PCR ran for roughly 6 to 12 cycles. One entry per CDR3 protein results from TCRdb running MiXCR on the 5' RACE reads. Here the sample spans 1,800,000 or so distinct CDR3 sequences, about 39% being singletons. This specimen comes from a study of blood T cells in healthy people across ages. Aged about 6 to 95, donors were systemically healthy Caucasians from Russia. Whole-study findings and limits: Naive T cell percentage showed a strong correlation with TCR beta diversity. Age brought a roughly linear fall in TCR beta diversity measured per million T cells.

Sequencing was done on a sample of blood. The source of this sequence is a human donor in good health.

CDR3 protein: CSVVGVSEANVLTF. The DNA for the CDR3 is TGCAGCGTTGTGGGAGTCTCTGAGGCCAACGTCCTGACTTTC. V usage is TRBV29-1 and J usage is TRBJ2-6, with D maybe TRBD2 (5 bases). The CDR3 length is 14 residues. Per germline, CDR1 SQVTM and CDR2 ANQGSEA.